This T cell receptor (beta chain) was recovered during a study of shared clonotypes between healthy human individuals. About the study: Aged 18 to 49, the donors were a couple of women and a few men.

The CDR3 is 14 residues long. Trimming shortened V by 1 base and J by 1 base, and 8 bases separated the two germline ends. Germline loops: CDR1 MGHRA, CDR2 YSYEKL. Study-level points and caveats: On the whole, naive subsets had larger estimated richness than memory subsets had.

Note on this clone: Its antigen is undetermined.

The test was conducted at deep level. Original data processing: Junction-only sequences without quality scores were provided by ImmunoSEQ, so filtering was different. Produced via immunoSEQ multiplex PCR; TCRdb's table is partial and in-frame only. V and J calls and clone size are copied from that table; D and trimming were computed from the DNA. Here the sample spans 600,000 to 750,000 clones, around 72% being singletons. This chain connects TRBV4-1 to TRBJ2-7; D uncertain. Sequenced material: memory CD4+ T cells sorted from blood. As for subset: CD45RA-negative fraction. This TCR was sampled from a young woman in good health. Here the CDR3 reads CASSQVDRSYEQYF. Here the CDR3 DNA reads TGCGCCAGCAGCCAAGTGGACCGTTCCTACGAGCAGTACTTC.